This T cell receptor (beta chain) was captured by sequencing in a study of spatial heterogeneity in lung cancer. This clonotype was detected many times. V lost 5 bases and J lost 0, with 8 bases in between. The CDR3 runs 14 residues. Germline V lookup: CDR1 SEHNR, CDR2 FQNEAQ (reference sequence). A single record per CDR3 protein comes from TCRdb applying MiXCR to the 5' RACE reads. The sample holds 45,000 to 55,000 distinct CDR3 sequences; less than 5.5% are singletons and the top ten take 8.5% to 14%. Described time point: sample taken at primary tumor resection. Whole RNA from tumor, nontumor lung or frozen PBMC was sequenced unsorted.

The receptor was isolated from a male donor with early-stage non-small cell lung cancer. V gene TRBV7-9 combines with J gene TRBJ1-5; TRBD1 is a possible D gene (5 bases). Here the sequenced sample was PBMCs, taken at surgery. The CDR3 DNA reads TGTGCCAGCAGCCCACAGGATAGCAATCAGCCCCAGCATTTT. Translation: CASSPQDSNQPQHF. The entire variable domain, with the rest obtained from reference TRBV7-9 and TRBJ1-5, is as follows: DTGVSQNPRHKITKRGQNVTFRCDPISEHNRLYWYRQTLGQGPEFLTYFQNEAQLEKSRLLSDRFSAERPKGSFSTLEIQRTEQGDSAMYLCASSPQDSNQPQHFGDGTRLSIL.